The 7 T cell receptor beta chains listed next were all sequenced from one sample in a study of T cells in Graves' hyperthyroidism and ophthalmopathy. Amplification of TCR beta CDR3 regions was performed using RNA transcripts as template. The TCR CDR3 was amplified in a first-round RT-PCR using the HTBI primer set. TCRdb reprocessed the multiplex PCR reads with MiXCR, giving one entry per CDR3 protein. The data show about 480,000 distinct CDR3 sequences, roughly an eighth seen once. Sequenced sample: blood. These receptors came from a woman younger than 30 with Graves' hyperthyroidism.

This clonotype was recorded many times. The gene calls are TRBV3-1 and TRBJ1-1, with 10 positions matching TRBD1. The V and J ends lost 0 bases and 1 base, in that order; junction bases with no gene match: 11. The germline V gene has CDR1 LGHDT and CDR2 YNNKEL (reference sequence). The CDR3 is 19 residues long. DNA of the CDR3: TGTGCCAGCAGCCAAGAGATGGGACAGGGGTTAAGGGGGAACACTGAAGCTTTCTTT. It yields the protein CASSQEMGQGLRGNTEAFF.

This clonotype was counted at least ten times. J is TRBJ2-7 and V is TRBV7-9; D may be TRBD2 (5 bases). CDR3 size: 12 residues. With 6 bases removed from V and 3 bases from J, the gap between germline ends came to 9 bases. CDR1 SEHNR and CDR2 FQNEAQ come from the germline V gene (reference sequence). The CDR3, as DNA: TGTGCCAGCAGTTTAAGCGGCTACGAGCAGTACTTC. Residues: CASSLSGYEQYF.

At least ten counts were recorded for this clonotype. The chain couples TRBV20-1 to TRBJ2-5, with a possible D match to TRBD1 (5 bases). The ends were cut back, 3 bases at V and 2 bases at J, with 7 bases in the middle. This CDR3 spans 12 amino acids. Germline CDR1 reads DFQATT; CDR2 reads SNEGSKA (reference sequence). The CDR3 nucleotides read TGCAGTGCTAGCAGGGTACAAGAGACCCAGTACTTC. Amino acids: CSASRVQETQYF.

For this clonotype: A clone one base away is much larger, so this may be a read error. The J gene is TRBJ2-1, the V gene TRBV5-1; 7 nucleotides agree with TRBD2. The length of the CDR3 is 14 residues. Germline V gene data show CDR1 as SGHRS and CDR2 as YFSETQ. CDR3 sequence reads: CVSSLEGAGREQFF. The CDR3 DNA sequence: TGCGTCAGCAGCTTGGAAGGAGCGGGGAGGGAGCAGTTCTTC.

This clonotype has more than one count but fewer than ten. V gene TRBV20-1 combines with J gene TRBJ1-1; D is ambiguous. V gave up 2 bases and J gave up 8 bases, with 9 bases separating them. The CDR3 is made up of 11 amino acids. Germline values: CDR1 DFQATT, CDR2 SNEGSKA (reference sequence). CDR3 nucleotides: TGCAGTGCTAGAATCATAATGGAAGCTTTCTTT. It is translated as CSARIIMEAFF.

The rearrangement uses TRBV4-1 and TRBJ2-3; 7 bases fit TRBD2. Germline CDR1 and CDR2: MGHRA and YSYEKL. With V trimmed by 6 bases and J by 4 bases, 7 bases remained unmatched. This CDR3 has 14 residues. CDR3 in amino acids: CASRGLEPPDTQYF. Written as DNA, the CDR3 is TGCGCCAGCAGAGGACTAGAACCCCCAGATACGCAGTATTTT.

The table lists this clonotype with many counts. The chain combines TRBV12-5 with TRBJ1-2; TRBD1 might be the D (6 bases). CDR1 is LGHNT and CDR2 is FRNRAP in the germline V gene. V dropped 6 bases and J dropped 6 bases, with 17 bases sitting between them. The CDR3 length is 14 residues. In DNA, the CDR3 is TGTGCTAGTGGATTCGACCTACAGGGAAATGGCTACACCTTC. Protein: CASGFDLQGNGYTF.